The next 7 T cell receptor beta chains were all read from a single sample in a study of OX40 agonist ivuxolimab in advanced cancers. Profiled with immunoSEQ multiplex PCR; TCRdb holds only in-frame clones, not every one. The sample contains tens of thousands of clones, more than 70% of which appear only once. The material sequenced was CD4+ or CD8+ T cells sorted from blood, taken in a trial of the OX40 agonist ivuxolimab. The receptor set was obtained from an adult with an advanced solid tumor such as melanoma, head and neck, liver or kidney cancer.

The genes are TRBV30 and TRBJ2-7; 7 bases agree with TRBD2. CDR3 size: 14 residues. CDR1 and CDR2 (germline): GTSNPN, SVGIG (reference sequence). Germline trimming cut 4 bases from V and 6 bases from J; bases unmatched to any gene: 12. CDR3 sequence: CAWTKRGLKGEQYF. The DNA of the CDR3 is TGTGCCTGGACTAAGCGGGGACTAAAGGGCGAGCAGTACTTC.

This chain links TRBV19 with TRBJ1-3; no clear D. This CDR3 has 16 residues. Germline lookup yields CDR1 LNHDA and CDR2 SQIVND (reference sequence). V lost 4 bases and J 0 bases, leaving 13 bases between the germline ends. The CDR3, as DNA: TGTGCCAGTAGTAACAGAGGGTCTCTCTCTGGAAACACCATATATTTT. As protein: CASSNRGSLSGNTIYF. The full variable domain, its missing parts supplied by reference TRBV19 and TRBJ1-3, is DGGITQSPKYLFRKEGQNVTLSCEQNLNHDAMYWYRQDPGQGLRLIYYSQIVNDFQKGDIAEGYSVSREKKESFPLTVTSAQKNPTAFYLCASSNRGSLSGNTIYFGEGSWLTVV.

This chain links TRBV7-8 with TRBJ1-3; D not resolved. The CDR3 is made up of 12 amino acids. The V end lost 4 bases, the J end lost 6 bases, and 7 bases lay between the germline ends. Germline CDR1 is SGHVS and CDR2 is FQNEAQ. The CDR3, as DNA: TGTGCCAGCAGCTACGGGGAAAACACCATATATTTT. As protein: CASSYGENTIYF.

The chain couples TRBV28 to TRBJ1-3; tentative D call: TRBD1 (5 bases). The germline V gene encodes CDR1 MDHEN and CDR2 SYDVKM. CDR3 length: 17 residues. Deletions cut 5 bases from V and 4 bases from J, with 21 bases between. The CDR3 coding sequence is TGTGCCAGCAGTCGGCCCTCGTGGGGCCGGTCGGGAAACACCATATATTTT. It codes for CASSRPSWGRSGNTIYF.

The chain carries TRBV5-4 and TRBJ2-5; D uncertain. The CDR3 contains 14 residues. Trimming cost V 2 bases and J 3 bases, with 11 bases left between them. Germline-derived CDR1 and CDR2 are SGHNT and YYREEE (reference sequence). The CDR3 here is CASSFSTKEETQYF. The CDR3, as DNA: TGTGCCAGCAGCTTCTCTACTAAGGAAGAGACCCAGTACTTC.

This chain joins TRBV29-1 and TRBJ2-3; the match to TRBD1 covers 9 bases. Germline-derived CDR1 and CDR2 are SQVTM and ANQGSEA. J gave up 4 bases and V 4 bases, and 3 bases lay outside the gene matches. CDR3 length: 13 residues. The chain's CDR3 is CSVGDRVPDTQYF. CDR3 nucleotide sequence: TGCAGCGTTGGGGACAGGGTCCCAGATACGCAGTATTTT.

The chain employs TRBV29-1 and TRBJ2-2; 9 bases map to TRBD1. CDR1 and CDR2 (germline): SQVTM, ANQGSEA. This CDR3 has 15 amino acids. J gave up 7 bases and V 4 bases, and 10 bases lay outside the gene matches. CDR3 protein: CSVVWTGVTSGELFF. The CDR3 nucleotides read TGCAGCGTTGTCTGGACAGGGGTAACTAGCGGGGAGCTGTTTTTT.